A selection of T cell receptor beta chains follows, all from one sample in a study of T-cell reconstitution after alpha-beta-depleted transplantation in children. One entry per CDR3 protein, called by TCRdb with MiXCR from the PCR reads. The sample includes a few hundred thousand distinct CDR3 sequences, roughly 14% of them seen just once. This specimen was PBMCs, taken from the stem cell graft. The receptors originated from a human donor who donated a stem cell graft to a child with Fanconi anemia. Each CDR3 is given with its conserved first and last residue. Fields, in order: V gene, D gene, J gene, clone size, CDR3 protein, CDR3 DNA. The D gene is left open where the match is weak. Not every row has a clone size; where given, it reads once, few, many or a size class.

>TRBV24-1|NA|TRBJ1-3|NA
CATSAGSSGNTIYF
TGTGCCACCAGTGCAGGTAGCTCTGGAAACACCATATATTTT
>TRBV12-3/TRBV12-4|NA|TRBJ2-2|few
CASSFQMDTGELFF
TGTGCCAGCAGTTTTCAGATGGACACCGGGGAGCTGTTTTTT
>TRBV7-9|NA|TRBJ2-7|NA
CASNNGGHSYEQYF
TGTGCCAGCAACAATGGGGGGCACTCCTACGAGCAGTACTTC
>TRBV5-1|NA|TRBJ1-1|few
CASSAQGMTHTEAFF
TGCGCCAGCAGCGCGCAGGGGATGACTCACACTGAAGCTTTCTTT
>TRBV6-1|NA|TRBJ1-2|few
CASNRGPGYGYTF
TGTGCCAGCAATAGGGGCCCCGGCTATGGCTACACCTTC
>TRBV7-2|NA|TRBJ2-5|many
CASSPGRIQETQYF
TGTGCCAGCAGCCCAGGACGGATACAAGAGACCCAGTACTTC
>TRBV29-1|NA|TRBJ1-2|few
CSVDEGLYGYTF
TGCAGCGTTGACGAGGGGCTCTATGGCTACACCTTC
>TRBV30|TRBD2|TRBJ2-5|few
CAWSVRGGEKTQYF
TGTGCCTGGAGTGTACGCGGGGGGGAGAAGACCCAGTACTTC
>TRBV4-3|NA|TRBJ2-3|few
CASSLQTSPSTDTQYF
TGCGCCAGCAGCCTACAGACGAGTCCTAGCACAGATACGCAGTATTTT
>TRBV18|NA|TRBJ1-5|few
CASSSERGSNQPQHF
TGTGCCAGCTCATCAGAGAGAGGGAGCAATCAGCCCCAGCATTTT
>TRBV7-8|NA|TRBJ2-5|NA
CASSSQGSQETQYF
TGTGCCAGCAGTTCACAGGGCAGCCAAGAGACCCAGTACTTC
>TRBV7-8|NA|TRBJ2-3|few
CASSSDVMLGDTQYF
TGTGCCAGCAGCTCCGATGTGATGTTAGGAGATACGCAGTATTTT
>TRBV4-1|NA|TRBJ1-4|NA
CASSRGALNEKLFF
TGCGCCAGCTCCCGAGGAGCACTTAATGAAAAACTGTTTTTT
>TRBV15|TRBD1|TRBJ1-2|few
CATSSPELDRGGGYTF
TGTGCCACCAGCAGCCCAGAACTTGACAGGGGAGGTGGCTACACCTTC
>TRBV3-1|TRBD1|TRBJ1-2|NA
CASSWDRGYGYTF
TGTGCCAGCAGCTGGGACAGGGGCTATGGCTACACCTTC
>TRBV20-1|NA|TRBJ1-5|NA
CSARGLALSSNQPQHF
TGCAGTGCTAGGGGTCTCGCGCTTTCTAGCAATCAGCCCCAGCATTTT
>TRBV11-2|NA|TRBJ2-1|few
CASSLTLGGHEQFF
TGTGCCAGCAGCTTAACCCTCGGGGGTCATGAGCAGTTCTTC
>TRBV20-1|TRBD2|TRBJ2-1|many
CSARGSGGAVHNEQFF
TGCAGTGCTAGAGGTAGCGGGGGGGCAGTCCACAATGAGCAGTTCTTC
>TRBV15|TRBD2|TRBJ2-1|NA
CATSILTSGVNEQFF
TGTGCCACCAGCATCCTGACTAGCGGGGTGAATGAGCAGTTCTTC
>TRBV7-8|TRBD1|TRBJ1-1|few
CASTRGTGAAEAFF
TGTGCCAGCACCCGAGGGACAGGGGCCGCTGAAGCTTTCTTT
>TRBV10-3|NA|TRBJ2-7|NA
CAIGGRGGYEQYF
TGTGCCATCGGAGGTCGTGGCGGTTACGAGCAGTACTTC
>TRBV4-3|NA|TRBJ2-3|few
CASSPDLTSTDTQYF
TGCGCCAGCAGCCCCGACTTAACTAGCACAGATACGCAGTATTTT
>TRBV18|TRBD2|TRBJ2-1|few
CASSPRQGGDNEQFF
TGTGCCAGCTCACCACGGCAGGGAGGGGACAATGAGCAGTTCTTC
>TRBV4-3|NA|TRBJ2-1|many
CASSQGNSRRGSEQFF
TGCGCCAGCAGCCAAGGTAATAGTCGTCGGGGGTCTGAGCAGTTCTTC
>TRBV5-5|NA|TRBJ1-2|few
CASSLTAQGYGYTF
TGTGCCAGCAGCTTGACAGCTCAAGGCTATGGCTACACCTTC
>TRBV2|NA|TRBJ2-2|few
CASTTRNTGELFF
TGTGCCAGCACGACGAGAAACACCGGGGAGCTGTTTTTT
>TRBV4-2|NA|TRBJ2-1|few
CASSQGWGADPNEQFF
TGTGCCAGCAGCCAAGGCTGGGGGGCGGACCCCAATGAGCAGTTCTTC
>TRBV5-1|TRBD1|TRBJ2-5|NA
CASSDAGTGRETQYF
TGCGCCAGCAGCGATGCCGGGACAGGGAGAGAGACCCAGTACTTC
>TRBV18|TRBD1|TRBJ2-1|NA
CASSRTGPEQFF
TGTGCCAGCTCACGGACAGGGCCTGAGCAGTTCTTC
>TRBV5-1|NA|TRBJ2-3|many
CASSSTVSSTDTQYF
TGCGCCAGCAGCTCGACAGTCTCTAGCACAGATACGCAGTATTTT
>TRBV2|TRBD1|TRBJ2-2|many
CASSGTGETGELFF
TGTGCCAGCAGCGGGACAGGGGAAACCGGGGAGCTGTTTTTT
>TRBV20-1|TRBD2|TRBJ2-5|few
CSAFRGGGETQYF
TGCAGTGCCTTTCGGGGGGGAGGGGAGACCCAGTACTTC
>TRBV20-1|NA|TRBJ1-1|few
CSASFSLNTEAFF
TGCAGTGCTAGCTTTAGTCTGAACACTGAAGCTTTCTTT
>TRBV10-3|TRBD1|TRBJ1-2|few
CAISYQGQGANGYTF
TGTGCCATCAGTTACCAAGGCCAGGGGGCAAATGGCTACACCTTC
>TRBV12-3/TRBV12-4|NA|TRBJ1-4|NA
CASSLWGANEKLFF
TGTGCCAGCAGTTTATGGGGGGCTAATGAAAAACTGTTTTTT
>TRBV25-1|NA|TRBJ2-1|many
CASSERGSAIYNEQFF
TGTGCCAGCAGTGAAAGGGGTAGCGCGATCTACAATGAGCAGTTCTTC